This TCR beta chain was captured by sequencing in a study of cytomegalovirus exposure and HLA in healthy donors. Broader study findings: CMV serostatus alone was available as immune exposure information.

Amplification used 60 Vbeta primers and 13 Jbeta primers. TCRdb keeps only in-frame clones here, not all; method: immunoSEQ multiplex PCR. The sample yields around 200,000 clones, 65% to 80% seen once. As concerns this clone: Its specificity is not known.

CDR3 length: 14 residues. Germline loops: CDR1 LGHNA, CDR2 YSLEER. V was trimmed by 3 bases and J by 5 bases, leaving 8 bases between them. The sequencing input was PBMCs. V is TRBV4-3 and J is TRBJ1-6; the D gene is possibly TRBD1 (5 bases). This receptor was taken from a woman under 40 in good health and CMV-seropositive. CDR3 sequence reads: CASSHTGDNSPLHF. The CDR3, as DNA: TGCGCCAGCAGCCATACAGGTGATAATTCACCCCTCCACTTT.